The rows below give T cell receptor beta chains drawn from one sample of a study of PD-1 blockade in classical Hodgkin lymphoma. This table comes from immunoSEQ multiplex PCR, and its TCRdb copy is limited to in-frame clones, with some not included. The table shows roughly 11,000 clones, with approximately 81% occurring only once. The sequencing used CD8+ T cells from blood, collected before the fourth cycle of nivolumab. The receptors derive from a human donor with classical Hodgkin lymphoma. The donor label of this sample is uncertain. Both conserved end residues are part of each CDR3. The D gene is left open where the match is weak. The size of a clone is reported for some rows only, either as once, few or many, or as a class for expanded clones.

.	TRBV19	.	TRBJ1-2	TGTGCCAGTAGTACCTATCCCCGGAAGGACAAGACATATGGCTACACCTTC	CASSTYPRKDKTYGYTF
TRBD2	TRBV5-4	.	TRBJ2-3	TGTGCCAGCAGCTTGGTCGGGACTAGCGGGACTAGCACAGATACGCAGTATTTT	CASSLVGTSGTSTDTQYF
TRBD2	TRBV4-1	.	TRBJ2-7	TGCGCCAGCAGCCAAGATCTTGTGGGGGGGGTCGAGGGGCCACCGTCCTACGAGCAGTACTTC	CASSQDLVGGVEGPPSYEQYF
TRBD2	TRBV27	.	TRBJ2-5	TGTGCCAGCAGTTCTGAAGCGGGAGAGGAGACCCAGTACTTC	CASSSEAGEETQYF
TRBD1	TRBV4-3	.	TRBJ1-1	TGCGCCAGCAGCCAGGACTCCGGGACAGGGACAATGAACACTGAAGCTTTCTTT	CASSQDSGTGTMNTEAFF
TRBD1	TRBV15	.	TRBJ2-3	TGTGCCACCAGCCTCGACAGGGGTTCAGATACGCAGTATTTT	CATSLDRGSDTQYF
.	TRBV7-2	few	TRBJ1-5	TGTGCCAGCAGCTTACGAGGTGTGAGCAATCAGCCCCAGCATTTT	CASSLRGVSNQPQHF
.	TRBV29-1	.	TRBJ2-2	TGCAGCGTTGCCAGGGGGAACACCGGGGAGCTGTTTTTT	CSVARGNTGELFF
.	TRBV13	.	TRBJ1-1	TGTGCCAGCAGCTTAAGAGGCAGCTCGAACACTGAAGCTTTCTTT	CASSLRGSSNTEAFF
.	TRBV29-1	.	TRBJ2-3	TGCAGCGCCTTAGGCCCAGATACGCAGTATTTT	CSALGPDTQYF
.	TRBV13	.	TRBJ2-3	TGTGCCAGCAGCTCTCAAACCAAACTAGCAGATACGCAGTATTTT	CASSSQTKLADTQYF
.	TRBV7-2	.	TRBJ1-1	TGTGCCAGCAGCACGACAGGAGGGGGTGAAGCTTTCTTT	CASSTTGGGEAFF
.	TRBV5-6	.	TRBJ2-7	TGTGCCAGCAGCTTGAGGGCTGGGGTAGCCTACGAGCAGTACTTC	CASSLRAGVAYEQYF
.	TRBV28	.	TRBJ1-3	TGTGCCAGCAGTGAGATGGACCTTGGAAACACCATATATTTT	CASSEMDLGNTIYF